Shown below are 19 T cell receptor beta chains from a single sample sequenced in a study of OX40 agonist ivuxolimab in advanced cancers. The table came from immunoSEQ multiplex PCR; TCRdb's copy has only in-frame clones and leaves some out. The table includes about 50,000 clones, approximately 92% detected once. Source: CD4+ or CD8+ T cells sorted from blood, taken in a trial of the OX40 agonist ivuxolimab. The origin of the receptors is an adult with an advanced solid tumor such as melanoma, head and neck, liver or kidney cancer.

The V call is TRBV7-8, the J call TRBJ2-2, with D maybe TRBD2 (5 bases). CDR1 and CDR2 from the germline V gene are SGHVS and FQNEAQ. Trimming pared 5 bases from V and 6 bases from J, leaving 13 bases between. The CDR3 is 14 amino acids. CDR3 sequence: CASSPEAIPGELFF. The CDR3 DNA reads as TGTGCCAGCAGCCCGGAGGCTATTCCCGGGGAGCTGTTTTTT.

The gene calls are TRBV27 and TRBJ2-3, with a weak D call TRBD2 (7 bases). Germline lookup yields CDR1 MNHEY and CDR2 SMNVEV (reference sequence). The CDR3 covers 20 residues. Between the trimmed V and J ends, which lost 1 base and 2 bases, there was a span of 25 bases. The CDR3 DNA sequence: TGTGCCAGCAGTTTATTGGGTGTGGGGGCTGGAGCGGGGCCCACAGATACGCAGTATTTT. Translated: CASSLLGVGAGAGPTDTQYF.

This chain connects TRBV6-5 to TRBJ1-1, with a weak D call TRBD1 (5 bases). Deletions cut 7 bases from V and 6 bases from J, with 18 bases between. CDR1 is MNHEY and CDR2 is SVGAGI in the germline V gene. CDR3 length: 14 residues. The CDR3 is CASTAGGSDAEAFF. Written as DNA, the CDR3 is TGTGCCAGCACAGCGGGGGGGAGTGACGCTGAAGCTTTCTTT.

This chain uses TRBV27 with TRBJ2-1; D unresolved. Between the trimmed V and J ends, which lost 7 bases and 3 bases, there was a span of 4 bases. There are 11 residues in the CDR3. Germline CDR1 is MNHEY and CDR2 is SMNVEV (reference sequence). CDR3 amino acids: CASNFYNEQFF. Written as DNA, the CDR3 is TGTGCCAGCAACTTCTACAATGAGCAGTTCTTC.

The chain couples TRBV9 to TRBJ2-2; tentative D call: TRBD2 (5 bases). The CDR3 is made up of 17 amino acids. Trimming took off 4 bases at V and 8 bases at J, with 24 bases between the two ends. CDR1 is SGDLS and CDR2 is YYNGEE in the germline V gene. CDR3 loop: CASSPRRTLGAVGELFF. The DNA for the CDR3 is TGTGCCAGCAGCCCCCGACGGACTCTCGGTGCGGTGGGGGAGCTGTTTTTT.

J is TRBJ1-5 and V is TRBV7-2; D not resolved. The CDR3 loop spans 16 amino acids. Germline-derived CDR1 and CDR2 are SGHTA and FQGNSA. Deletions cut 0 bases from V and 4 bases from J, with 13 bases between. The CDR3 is CASSLAQNQINQPQHF. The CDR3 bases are TGTGCCAGCAGCTTAGCGCAGAATCAGATTAATCAGCCCCAGCATTTT. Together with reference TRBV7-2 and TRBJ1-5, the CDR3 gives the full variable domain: GAGVSQSPSNKVTEKGKDVELRCDPISGHTALYWYRQSLGQGLEFLIYFQGNSAPDKSGLPSDRFSAERTGGSVSTLTIQRTQQEDSAVYLCASSLAQNQINQPQHFGDGTRLSIL.

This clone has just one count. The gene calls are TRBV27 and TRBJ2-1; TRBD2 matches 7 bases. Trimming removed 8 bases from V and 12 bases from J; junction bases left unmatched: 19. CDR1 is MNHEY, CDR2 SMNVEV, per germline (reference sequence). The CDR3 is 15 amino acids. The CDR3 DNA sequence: TGTGCCAGCGAGACTACGGCTAGCGGTACAATGAGGCAGTTCTTC. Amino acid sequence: CASETTASGTMRQFF.

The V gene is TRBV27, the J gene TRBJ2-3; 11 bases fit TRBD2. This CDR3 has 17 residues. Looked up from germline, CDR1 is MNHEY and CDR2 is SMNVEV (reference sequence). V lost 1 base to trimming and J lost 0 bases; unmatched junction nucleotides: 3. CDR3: CASSLLLAGVSTDTQYF. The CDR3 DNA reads TGTGCCAGCAGTTTATTACTAGCGGGAGTAAGCACAGATACGCAGTATTTT.

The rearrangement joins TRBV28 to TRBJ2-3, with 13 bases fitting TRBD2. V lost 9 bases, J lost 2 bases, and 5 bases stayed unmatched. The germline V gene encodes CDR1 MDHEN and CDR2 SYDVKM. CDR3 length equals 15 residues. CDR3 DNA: TGTGCCAGTCTCGGGACTAGCGGGGTCACAGATACGCAGTATTTT. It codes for CASLGTSGVTDTQYF.

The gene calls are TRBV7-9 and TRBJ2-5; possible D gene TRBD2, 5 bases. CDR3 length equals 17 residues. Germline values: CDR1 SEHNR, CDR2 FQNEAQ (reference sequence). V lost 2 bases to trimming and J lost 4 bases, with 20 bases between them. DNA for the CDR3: TGTGCCAGCAGCTTACCCCCCGGGCGAGGGCCAAGAGAGACCCAGTACTTC. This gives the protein CASSLPPGRGPRETQYF.

CDR3: CASSFYQYSGGELFF. CDR3 bases: TGTGCCAGCAGTTTTTATCAGTATTCGGGCGGGGAGCTGTTTTTT. V and J are TRBV28 and TRBJ2-2; D not resolved. This CDR3 spans 15 amino acids. Trimming pared 3 bases from V and 7 bases from J, leaving 15 bases between. CDR1 is MDHEN, CDR2 SYDVKM, per germline.

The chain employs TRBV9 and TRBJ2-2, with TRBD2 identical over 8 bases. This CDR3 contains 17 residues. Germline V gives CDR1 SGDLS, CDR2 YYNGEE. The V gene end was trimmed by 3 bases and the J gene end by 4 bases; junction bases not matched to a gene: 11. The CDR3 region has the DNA TGTGCCAGCAGCGATTCCGAGACTAGCGAGAGCACCGGGGAGCTGTTTTTT. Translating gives CASSDSETSESTGELFF.

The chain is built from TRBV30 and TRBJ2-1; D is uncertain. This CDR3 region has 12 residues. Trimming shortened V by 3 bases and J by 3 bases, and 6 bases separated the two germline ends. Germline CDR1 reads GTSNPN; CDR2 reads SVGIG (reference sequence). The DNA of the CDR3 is TGTGCCTGGAGGGACCACTACAATGAGCAGTTCTTC. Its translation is CAWRDHYNEQFF. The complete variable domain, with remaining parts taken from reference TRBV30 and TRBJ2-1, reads SQTIHQWPATLVQPVGSPLSLECTVEGTSNPNLYWYRQAAGRGLQLLFYSVGIGQISSEVPQNLSASRPQDRQFILSSKKLLLSDSGFYLCAWRDHYNEQFFGPGTRLTVL.

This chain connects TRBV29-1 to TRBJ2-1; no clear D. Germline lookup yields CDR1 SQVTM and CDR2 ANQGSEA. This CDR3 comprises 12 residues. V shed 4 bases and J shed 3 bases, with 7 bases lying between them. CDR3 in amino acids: CSVGQHYNEQFF. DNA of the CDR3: TGCAGCGTTGGCCAGCACTACAATGAGCAGTTCTTC.

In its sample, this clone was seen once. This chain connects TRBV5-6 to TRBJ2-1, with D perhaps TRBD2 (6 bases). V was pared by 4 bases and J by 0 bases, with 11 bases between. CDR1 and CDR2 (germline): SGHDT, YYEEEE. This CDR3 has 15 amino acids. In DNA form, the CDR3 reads TGTGCCAGCAGCGGGACTCCGAGCTCCTACAATGAGCAGTTCTTC. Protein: CASSGTPSSYNEQFF.

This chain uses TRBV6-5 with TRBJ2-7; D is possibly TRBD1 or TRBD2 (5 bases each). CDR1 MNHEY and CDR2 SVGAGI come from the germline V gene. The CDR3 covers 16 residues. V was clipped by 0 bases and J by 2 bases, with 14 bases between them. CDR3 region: CASSYSAGTRAYEQYF. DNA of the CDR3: TGTGCCAGCAGTTACTCGGCCGGGACCAGGGCCTACGAGCAGTACTTC.

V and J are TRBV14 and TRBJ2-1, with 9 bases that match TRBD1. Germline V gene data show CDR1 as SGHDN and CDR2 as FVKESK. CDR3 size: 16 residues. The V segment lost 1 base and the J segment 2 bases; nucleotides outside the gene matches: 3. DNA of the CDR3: TGTGCCAGCAGCCAAGCTTGGACAGGGGCCTACAATGAGCAGTTCTTC. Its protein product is CASSQAWTGAYNEQFF.

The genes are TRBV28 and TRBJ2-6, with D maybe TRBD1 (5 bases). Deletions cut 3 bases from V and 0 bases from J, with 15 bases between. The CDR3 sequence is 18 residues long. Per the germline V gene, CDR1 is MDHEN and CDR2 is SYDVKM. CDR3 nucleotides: TGTGCCAGCAGTTTCCAGGGATTAAGCAGCTCTGGGGCCAACGTCCTGACTTTC. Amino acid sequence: CASSFQGLSSSGANVLTF.

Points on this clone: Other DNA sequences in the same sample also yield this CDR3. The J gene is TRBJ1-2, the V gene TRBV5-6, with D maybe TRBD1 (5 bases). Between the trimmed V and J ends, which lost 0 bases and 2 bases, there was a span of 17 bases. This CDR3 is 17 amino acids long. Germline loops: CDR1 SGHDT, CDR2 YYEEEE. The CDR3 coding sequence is TGTGCCAGCAGCTTGGCGGGGCAGGGCATACCGAACTATGGCTACACCTTC. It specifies CASSLAGQGIPNYGYTF.